The 6 T cell receptor beta chains listed next were all sequenced from one sample in a study of response to subunit inactivated influenza vaccine. TCRdb recomputed calls from the RT-PCR reads with MiXCR, one row per CDR3 protein. This table holds 500,000 or so distinct CDR3 sequences, about 15% found once. The sample in question was CD4+ T cells sorted from PBMCs, obtained around 25 months after vaccination. The receptors were sampled from a man between 50 and 75 years old who received an inactivated influenza vaccine.

This clonotype was observed a handful of times. V gene TRBV10-3 combines with J gene TRBJ2-7; D is perhaps TRBD1 (5 bases). CDR1 ENHRY and CDR2 SYGVKD come from the germline V gene. Trimming removed 2 bases at V and 5 bases at J, with 10 bases between. The CDR3 has 13 residues. CDR3 loop: CAISEIRADEQYF. The DNA for the CDR3 is TGTGCCATCAGTGAGATCAGGGCCGACGAGCAGTACTTC.

Of note for this clonotype: A read error may produce the germline difference seen at one junction end. The chain combines TRBV10-3 with TRBJ2-2, with 9 nucleotides matching TRBD1. Germline loops: CDR1 ENHRY, CDR2 SYGVKD. This CDR3 contains 17 residues. Here the CDR3 reads CAISNRGQGRNTRELFF. The CDR3 DNA sequence: TGTGCCATCAGCAATAGGGGACAGGGAAGGAACACCAGGGAGCTGTTTTTT.

A few counts support this clonotype. The chain employs TRBV18 and TRBJ2-1; D uncertain. V was trimmed by 3 bases and J by 9 bases, leaving 12 bases between them. The V gene's germline CDR1 is KGHSH and CDR2 LQKENI. The CDR3 contains 13 residues. The CDR3 DNA reads TGTGCCAGCTCACCGTCTTGGGTTGGTGAGCAGTTCTTC. Its protein product is CASSPSWVGEQFF.

This chain links TRBV6-1 with TRBJ1-2, with no clear D. The V gene lost 3 bases and the J gene lost 8 bases, with 13 bases spanning the gap. The CDR3 consists of 13 residues. CDR1 is MNHNS, CDR2 SASEGT, per germline. The DNA of the CDR3 is TGTGCCAGCAGTGAGTCGGGTCGGAGCGGCTACACCTTC. Protein product: CASSESGRSGYTF.

This clonotype was seen only a few times. The rearrangement uses TRBV4-3 and TRBJ2-5; the D is unclear. Germline loops: CDR1 LGHNA, CDR2 YSLEER. There are 14 residues in the CDR3. V dropped 0 bases and J dropped 9 bases, with 14 bases sitting between them. CDR3 region: CASSQDAVAGSQYF. CDR3 coding DNA: TGCGCCAGCAGCCAAGATGCGGTGGCCGGTTCCCAGTACTTC.

J is TRBJ2-2 and V is TRBV20-1; D may be TRBD1 or TRBD2 (6 bases each). V was cut by 5 bases and J by 5 bases, with 15 bases left in between. Germline V gene lookup returns CDR1 DFQATT and CDR2 SNEGSKA (reference sequence). The length of the CDR3 is 14 residues. This chain's CDR3 is CSALEGGATGELFF. The CDR3 region has the DNA TGCAGTGCTCTAGAGGGGGGAGCTACCGGGGAGCTGTTTTTT.